This TCR beta chain is drawn from a study of T-cell memory formation after mild COVID-19. Broader study findings: Clones shrinking from day 15 to 85 showed even CD4/CD8 mixes; later expanders tilted CD4+.

To note about this clonotype: Its target is unknown.

Germline CDR1 reads SQVTM; CDR2 reads ANQGSEA. This CDR3 comprises 15 residues. The junction had 15 bases not matched to a gene; V was cut back by 6 bases and J by 9 bases. From the 5' RACE reads, TCRdb called clonotypes with MiXCR, one entry per CDR3 protein. The profile covers 150,000 to 200,000 distinct CDR3 sequences, with less than 40% appearing a single time and 12% taken by the ten largest. The TCR originated in an adult woman who had mild COVID-19 (a few samples of this study predate the infection). Cell type and time point are not known. This chain links TRBV29-1 with TRBJ2-1, with TRBD2 matching 9 bases. The sequenced sample was PBMCs or a T cell subset sorted from them (not recorded which). The chain's CDR3 is CSVRFSGRAGGEQFF. DNA of the CDR3: TGCAGCGTGAGATTTAGCGGGAGAGCCGGAGGTGAGCAGTTCTTC.